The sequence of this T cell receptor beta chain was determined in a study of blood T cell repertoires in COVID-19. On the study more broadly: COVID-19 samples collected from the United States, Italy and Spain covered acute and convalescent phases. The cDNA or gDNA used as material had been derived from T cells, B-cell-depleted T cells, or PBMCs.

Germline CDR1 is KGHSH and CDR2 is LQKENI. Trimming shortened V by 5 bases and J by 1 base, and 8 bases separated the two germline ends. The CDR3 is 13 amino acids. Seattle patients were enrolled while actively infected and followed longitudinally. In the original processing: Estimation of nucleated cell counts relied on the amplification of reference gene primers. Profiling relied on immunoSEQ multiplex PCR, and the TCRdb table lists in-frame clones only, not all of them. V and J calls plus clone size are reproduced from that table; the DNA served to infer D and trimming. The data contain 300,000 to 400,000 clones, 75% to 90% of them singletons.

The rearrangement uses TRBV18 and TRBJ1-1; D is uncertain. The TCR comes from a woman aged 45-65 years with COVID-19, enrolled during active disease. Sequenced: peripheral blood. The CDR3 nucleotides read TGTGCCAGCTCAGATACAGAGAACACTGAAGCTTTCTTT. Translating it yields CASSDTENTEAFF.